These 25 T cell receptor beta chains were sequenced from one sample in a study of CXCR3-negative and CXCR3-positive naive CD8 T cells (dated by TCRdb to about 2019). Data came from a NextSeq 550. The Human TCR Profiling Kit (MiLaboratory) was used to prepare UMI-labeled 5' RACE TRB cDNA libraries. After reprocessing by TCRdb, each CDR3 protein sequence is one entry, and no DNA is given. The data table for this sample lists over 100,000 distinct CDR3 sequences. Roughly 0.3% of the sample is taken by the ten largest. Sample: naive CXCR3- CD8+ T cells from blood. The sample's cell subset or site label is to be understood as: CD45RO-CCR7+CD27+CD95- naive CD8+ T cells lacking CXCR3 (TNR3-). The origin of the receptors is a human donor in good health. Some clones in this sample may be carry-over from other donors' samples.

CDR3 sequence: CASSQTSGNNNEQFF. The chain has TRBV4-1 and TRBJ2-1; there is no DNA to check the TCRdb D call of TRBD2. Germline loops: CDR1 MGHRA, CDR2 YSYEKL. This CDR3 is 15 amino acids long.

The chain links TRBV28 to TRBJ2-7; TCRdb returns TRBD1, unconfirmable since there is no DNA. The CDR3 loop spans 14 amino acids. Germline loops: CDR1 MDHEN, CDR2 SYDVKM. CDR3 sequence: CASTFGDRSYEQYF.

This chain uses TRBV19 with TRBJ2-1; TCRdb selects TRBD1, and the lack of DNA leaves this call unchecked. From germline, CDR1 is LNHDA and CDR2 SQIVND (reference sequence). This CDR3 region has 14 residues. CDR3 region: CASSVDHRERTQFF.

The rearrangement joins TRBV19 to TRBJ2-1; TCRdb returns TRBD2, unconfirmable since there is no DNA. Germline V CDR1 and CDR2: LNHDA, SQIVND (reference sequence). This CDR3 comprises 14 residues. Here the CDR3 reads CASTRMGTSGEQFF.

The chain has TRBV20-1 and TRBJ2-7; TCRdb picks TRBD2, but there is no DNA to check that call. The germline V gene has CDR1 DFQATT and CDR2 SNEGSKA (reference sequence). The CDR3 is made up of 12 amino acids. CDR3 in amino acids: CSATLRSDEQYF.

The chain couples TRBV5-1 to TRBJ2-1. Germline V gives CDR1 SGHRS, CDR2 YFSETQ. This CDR3 contains 15 residues. CDR3 region: CASSSKEDPYNEQFF.

V and J are TRBV14 and TRBJ2-1. The CDR3 sequence is 12 residues long. Germline V lookup: CDR1 SGHDN, CDR2 FVKESK. The CDR3 loop is CASSQIYNEQFF.

CDR3: CASITEISDSGTNEQFF. The chain uses TRBV7-9 and TRBJ2-1; TCRdb's D gene call, TRBD1, goes unchecked for lack of DNA. In germline, CDR1 is SEHNR, CDR2 FQNEAQ (reference sequence). This CDR3 spans 17 amino acids.

The chain joins TRBV7-9 to TRBJ2-1; with no DNA, the TCRdb D assignment of TRBD2 cannot be verified. The germline gives CDR1 SEHNR, CDR2 FQNEAQ (reference sequence). The CDR3 runs 14 residues. This CDR3 reads CASTLAGVGNEQFF.

The chain links TRBV30 to TRBJ2-5; absent DNA, TCRdb's TRBD2 call cannot be checked. The CDR3 consists of 12 residues. From germline, CDR1 is GTSNPN and CDR2 SVGIG (reference sequence). Here the CDR3 reads CAWSSPSETQYF.

The V and J genes are TRBV4-1 and TRBJ1-2; TCRdb's D call, TRBD1, is unchecked because there is no DNA. This CDR3 region has 16 residues. In germline, CDR1 is MGHRA, CDR2 YSYEKL. This chain's CDR3 is CASSQATRDSNYGYTF.

The chain carries TRBV13 and TRBJ2-1; no DNA is available, so the TRBD2 call from TCRdb remains unchecked. CDR1 PRHDT and CDR2 FYEKMQ come from the germline V gene (reference sequence). The CDR3 runs 19 residues. The CDR3 region is CASSSDGASGGLTYNEQFF. Full variable domain (missing parts from reference TRBV13 and TRBJ2-1): AAGVIQSPRHLIKEKRETATLKCYPIPRHDTVYWYQQGPGQDPQFLISFYEKMQSDKGSIPDRFSAQQFSDYHSELNMSSLELGDSALYFCASSSDGASGGLTYNEQFFGPGTRLTVL.

The CDR3 sequence is CASSLSRTGQNEQFF. The chain carries TRBV7-9 and TRBJ2-1; TCRdb calls TRBD1, which cannot be checked without DNA. The CDR3 loop spans 15 amino acids. The germline V gene encodes CDR1 SEHNR and CDR2 FQNEAQ (reference sequence).

V gene TRBV12-3 or TRBV12-4 combines with J gene TRBJ2-1. This CDR3 contains 15 residues. This CDR3 reads CASSISGSSYNEQFF.

The chain carries TRBV29-1 and TRBJ2-5; TCRdb outputs TRBD2, but without DNA this stays unchecked. CDR3 size: 14 residues. Germline V lookup: CDR1 SQVTM, CDR2 ANQGSEA. CDR3 residues: CSAFLAGEGETQYF.

The V gene is TRBV12-3 or TRBV12-4, the J gene TRBJ2-7; TCRdb designates TRBD1, a call that cannot be tested without DNA. CDR3 length equals 16 residues. The CDR3 reads CASSLTTGTIDYEQYF.

This chain links TRBV7-9 with TRBJ2-6; the TCRdb call, TRBD1, lacks DNA for checking. Germline-derived CDR1 and CDR2 are SEHNR and FQNEAQ (reference sequence). The length of the CDR3 is 18 residues. The chain's CDR3 is CASSADRGKASGANVLTF.

CDR3 sequence: CATSVMTAIYEQYF. The chain combines TRBV6-2 or TRBV6-3 with TRBJ2-7; the D call from TCRdb, TRBD1, cannot be confirmed without DNA. Germline loops: CDR1 MNHEY, CDR2 SVGEGT. This CDR3 is built from 14 residues.

This chain links TRBV5-1 with TRBJ1-2. The CDR3 runs to 15 residues. CDR1 SGHRS and CDR2 YFSETQ come from the germline V gene. CDR3 sequence: CASSLGQGLDYGYTF.

This CDR3 reads CSVLSGSYEQYF. The chain couples TRBV29-1 to TRBJ2-7; TCRdb indicates TRBD1, and absent DNA this call remains unverified. This CDR3 spans 12 amino acids. Germline CDR1 SQVTM, CDR2 ANQGSEA.

This chain uses TRBV7-9 with TRBJ2-1; the D gene TCRdb calls, TRBD2, cannot be checked with no DNA. CDR1 SEHNR and CDR2 FQNEAQ come from the germline V gene (reference sequence). The CDR3 totals 16 residues. The CDR3 loop reads CASSSRTLGLVEEQFF.

The chain carries TRBV7-9 and TRBJ2-1; TCRdb reports TRBD1, a call that lacks DNA to check it against. The CDR3 extends over 14 amino acids. Germline V gene data show CDR1 as SEHNR and CDR2 as FQNEAQ (reference sequence). CDR3 amino acids: CASSQTGGYNEQFF.

The V call is TRBV4-1, the J call TRBJ2-3; there is no DNA to check the TCRdb D call of TRBD1. CDR3 size: 12 residues. Per germline, CDR1 MGHRA and CDR2 YSYEKL. The CDR3 loop is CTSSPGSDTQYF.

V gene TRBV4-1 combines with J gene TRBJ1-5. Germline assignment: CDR1 MGHRA and CDR2 YSYEKL. The CDR3 has 14 residues. The CDR3 here is CASSQDRGFQPQHF.

The chain has TRBV28 and TRBJ1-6; TCRdb's D call of TRBD1 is untestable without DNA. The CDR3 has 19 residues. The germline V gene has CDR1 MDHEN and CDR2 SYDVKM. This CDR3 reads CASSSPGQQTTFYNSPLHF.